This T cell receptor (beta chain) was recorded in a study of radiation and T cells in renal cell carcinoma. A word on this clone: Its target is unknown.

Study observations and caveats: Top tumor clonotypes rose in blood 2 weeks post-radiation, then contracted.

The method was immunoSEQ multiplex PCR; TCRdb's version includes in-frame clones alone and lacks a portion of them. The data show roughly 64,000 clones, about 74% seen once. Time point denoted: blood 4 weeks post-SBRT, at nephrectomy. The treatment: 15 Gy SBRT to primary tumor, nephrectomy 4 weeks later. After SBRT, blood was collected at 2 and 4 weeks, plus baseline. Clear cell pathology was present in this patient's renal cell carcinoma. The sequenced sample was blood, obtained from a patient whose treatment included radiotherapy and nephrectomy. This clonotype was obtained from a man aged 60 to 75 with renal cell carcinoma.

The CDR3 sequence is CASSWGTGAFF. The CDR3 nucleotides read TGTGCCAGCAGTTGGGGGACGGGAGCTTTCTTT. The rearrangement links TRBV6-6 to TRBJ1-1, with TRBD1 as a possible D gene (5 bases). This CDR3 has 11 residues. Germline V gene data show CDR1 as MNHNY and CDR2 as SVGAGI (reference sequence). V gave up 4 bases and J gave up 10 bases, with 10 bases separating them.